These 12 T cell receptor beta chains were sequenced from one sample in a study of cytomegalovirus exposure and HLA in healthy donors. The data were produced by immunoSEQ multiplex PCR, yet TCRdb's version contains in-frame clones alone and is incomplete. The sample holds hundreds of thousands of clones, 70% to 90% seen once. Sequencing input: PBMCs. The source of these receptors is a woman aged 18-35 years in good health and CMV-seronegative.

This chain connects TRBV6-5 to TRBJ2-6, with a possible D match to TRBD2 (5 bases). This CDR3 has 15 residues. V gave up 6 bases and J gave up 2 bases, with 11 bases separating them. The germline V gene encodes CDR1 MNHEY and CDR2 SVGAGI. The CDR3 reads CASRHDGTGANVLTF. The DNA for the CDR3 is TGTGCCAGCAGGCACGACGGGACTGGGGCCAACGTCCTGACTTTC.

The chain joins TRBV6-5 to TRBJ2-1, with 10 bases that match TRBD2. With V trimmed by 2 bases and J by 7 bases, 8 bases remained unmatched. The CDR3 covers 16 residues. Germline V gives CDR1 MNHEY, CDR2 SVGAGI. The CDR3 coding sequence is TGTGCCAGCAGTTACCATAGCGGGGGGTCCCCAAATGAGCAGTTCTTC. Translation: CASSYHSGGSPNEQFF.

The CDR3: CASRTRAGRQPQHF. Here the CDR3 DNA reads TGTGCCAGCAGGACCCGGGCCGGGAGGCAGCCCCAGCATTTT. The rearrangement links TRBV6-6 to TRBJ1-5; D call uncertain. V shed 6 bases and J shed 7 bases, with 16 bases lying between them. The germline V gene has CDR1 MNHNY and CDR2 SVGAGI (reference sequence). This CDR3 region has 14 residues.

Points on this clone: This specimen includes other DNA sequences encoding the same CDR3. J is TRBJ2-7 and V is TRBV28; the match to TRBD1 covers 8 bases. In germline, CDR1 is MDHEN, CDR2 SYDVKM. CDR3 length: 13 amino acids. V dropped 5 bases and J dropped 0; count of bases not matched to a gene: 0. CDR3 loop: CASSTGGSYEQYF. CDR3 sequence (DNA): TGTGCCAGCAGTACAGGGGGCTCCTACGAGCAGTACTTC.

This clone has just one count. The chain has TRBV7-9 and TRBJ1-5; TRBD1 matches at 7 bases. This CDR3 region has 14 residues. Germline assignment: CDR1 SEHNR and CDR2 FQNEAQ (reference sequence). V dropped 3 bases and J dropped 5; count of bases not matched to a gene: 4. CDR3 residues: CASSFTGVDQPQHF. DNA of the CDR3: TGTGCCAGCAGCTTTACAGGGGTGGATCAGCCCCAGCATTTT.

The genes are TRBV5-1 and TRBJ2-1; D might be TRBD2 (6 bases). The CDR3 extends over 13 amino acids. The ends were cut back, 1 base at V and 10 bases at J, with 12 bases in the middle. Germline lookup yields CDR1 SGHRS and CDR2 YFSETQ. CDR3 sequence (DNA): TGCGCCAGCAGCTTGTCTGGGGCGGGGGAGCAGTTCTTC. It encodes CASSLSGAGEQFF.

This clone has only one observation. The chain joins TRBV7-9 to TRBJ1-1, with 9 bases fitting TRBD1. Germline lookup yields CDR1 SEHNR and CDR2 FQNEAQ (reference sequence). The trim removed 6 bases at V and 5 bases at J, leaving 7 bases unmatched. The CDR3 covers 14 residues. The CDR3 reads CASRSTGGVTEAFF. The CDR3 region has the DNA TGTGCCAGCAGGTCCACAGGGGGCGTTACTGAAGCTTTCTTT.

The genes are TRBV4-1 and TRBJ2-3, with D possibly TRBD2 on 6 matching bases. V was trimmed by 4 bases and J by 9 bases, leaving 14 bases between them. The CDR3 runs 13 residues. The germline CDR1 and CDR2 sequences are MGHRA and YSYEKL. CDR3 DNA: TGCGCCAGCAGCCTGGGACTGCTTGAAACGCAGTATTTT. It specifies CASSLGLLETQYF.

CDR3 sequence reads: CASSSKLGQGSSEAFF. The CDR3 nucleotides are TGTGCCAGCAGCTCTAAACTGGGCCAGGGCTCATCTGAAGCTTTCTTT. The chain links TRBV7-6 to TRBJ1-1; D might be TRBD1 (5 bases). The germline V gene has CDR1 SGHVS and CDR2 FNYEAQ. The CDR3 runs to 16 residues. V dropped 4 bases and J dropped 6 bases, with 21 bases sitting between them.

This chain uses TRBV27 with TRBJ2-5, with D perhaps TRBD1 (6 bases). This CDR3 has 15 amino acids. The V gene lost 5 bases and the J gene lost 1 base, with 14 bases spanning the gap. Germline CDR1 is MNHEY and CDR2 is SMNVEV (reference sequence). The CDR3 protein is CASSALTGRQETQYF. The CDR3 nucleotides read TGTGCCAGCAGTGCCTTGACAGGCCGCCAAGAGACCCAGTACTTC.

With regard to this clone: Other DNA sequences in the sample encode the same CDR3. This chain connects TRBV6-1 to TRBJ1-1; the D is unclear. Germline CDR1 MNHNS, CDR2 SASEGT. Trimming took off 1 base at V and 5 bases at J, with 5 bases between the two ends. This CDR3 contains 12 residues. The CDR3 sequence is CASSEGGTEAFF. The CDR3, as DNA: TGTGCCAGCAGTGAAGGCGGTACTGAAGCTTTCTTT.

V gene TRBV28 combines with J gene TRBJ1-1, with D possibly TRBD1 on 6 matching bases. V was shortened by 7 bases and J by 4 bases, with 13 bases between the two germline ends. CDR3 length equals 13 residues. CDR1 is MDHEN and CDR2 is SYDVKM in the germline V gene. The CDR3 loop reads CASKQTQGTEAFF. The CDR3 DNA reads TGTGCCAGCAAGCAAACACAGGGCACTGAAGCTTTCTTT.